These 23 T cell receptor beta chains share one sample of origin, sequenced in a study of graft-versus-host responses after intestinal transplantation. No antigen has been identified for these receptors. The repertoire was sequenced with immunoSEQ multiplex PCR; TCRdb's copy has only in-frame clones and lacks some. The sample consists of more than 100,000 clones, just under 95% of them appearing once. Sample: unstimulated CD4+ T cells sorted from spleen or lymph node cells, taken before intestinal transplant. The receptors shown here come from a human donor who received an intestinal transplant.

CDR3 sequence (DNA): TGCGCCAGCAGCTTGCGGACAGCCTCGACAGATACGCAGTATTTT. It encodes CASSLRTASTDTQYF. The rearrangement links TRBV5-1 to TRBJ2-3; possibly TRBD1 for D (6 bases). The germline V gene encodes CDR1 SGHRS and CDR2 YFSETQ. V was pared by 1 base and J by 3 bases, with 12 bases between. The CDR3 has 15 amino acids.

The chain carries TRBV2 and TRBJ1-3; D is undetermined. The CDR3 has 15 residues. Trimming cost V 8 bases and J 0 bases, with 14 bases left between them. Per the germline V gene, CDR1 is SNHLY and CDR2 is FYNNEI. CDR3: CASYPEGISGNTIYF. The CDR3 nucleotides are TGTGCCAGCTACCCTGAAGGGATCTCTGGAAACACCATATATTTT.

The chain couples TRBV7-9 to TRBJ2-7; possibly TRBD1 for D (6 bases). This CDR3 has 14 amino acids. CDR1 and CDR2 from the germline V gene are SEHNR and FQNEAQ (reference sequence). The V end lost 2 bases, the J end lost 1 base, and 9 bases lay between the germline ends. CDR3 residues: CASSLQTGSYEQYF. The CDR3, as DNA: TGTGCCAGCAGCTTACAGACAGGATCCTACGAGCAGTACTTC.

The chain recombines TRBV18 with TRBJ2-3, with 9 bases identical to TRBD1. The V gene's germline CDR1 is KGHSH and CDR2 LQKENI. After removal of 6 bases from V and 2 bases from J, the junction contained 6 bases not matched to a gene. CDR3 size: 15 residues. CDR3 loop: CASSPGQGNTDTQYF. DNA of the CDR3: TGTGCCAGCTCCCCGGGACAGGGCAACACAGATACGCAGTATTTT.

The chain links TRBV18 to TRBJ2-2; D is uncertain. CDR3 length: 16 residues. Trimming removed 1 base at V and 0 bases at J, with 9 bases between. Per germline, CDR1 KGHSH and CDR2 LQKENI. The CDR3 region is CASSPRIDANTGELFF. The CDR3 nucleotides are TGTGCCAGCTCACCACGAATCGACGCGAACACCGGGGAGCTGTTTTTT.

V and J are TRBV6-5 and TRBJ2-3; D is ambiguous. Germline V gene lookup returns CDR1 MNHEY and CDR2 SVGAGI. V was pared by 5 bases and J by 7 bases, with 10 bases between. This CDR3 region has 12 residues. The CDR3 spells CASSDSGNTQYF. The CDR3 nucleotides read TGTGCCAGCAGTGATTCGGGTAATACGCAGTATTTT.

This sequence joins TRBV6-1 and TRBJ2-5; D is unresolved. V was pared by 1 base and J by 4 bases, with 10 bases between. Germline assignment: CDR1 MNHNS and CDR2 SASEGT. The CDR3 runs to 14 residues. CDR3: CASSEGVVAETQYF. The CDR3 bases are TGTGCCAGCAGTGAAGGGGTGGTGGCAGAGACCCAGTACTTC.

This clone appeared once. CDR3 nucleotides: TGTGCCAGCAGCTTAGCGGGAGTAGTTACGTACGAGCAGTACTTC. This sequence encodes CASSLAGVVTYEQYF. The V gene is TRBV7-2, the J gene TRBJ2-7; tentative D call: TRBD2 (5 bases). CDR1 is SGHTA, CDR2 FQGNSA, per germline. Trimming pared 0 bases from V and 4 bases from J, leaving 13 bases between. The length of the CDR3 is 15 residues.

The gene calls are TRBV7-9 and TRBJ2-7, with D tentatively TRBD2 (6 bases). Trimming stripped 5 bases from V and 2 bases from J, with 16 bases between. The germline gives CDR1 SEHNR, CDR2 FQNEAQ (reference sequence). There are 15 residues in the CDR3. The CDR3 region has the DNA TGTGCCAGCAGCCTTAAGGGCGGCGGGACCTACGAGCAGTACTTC. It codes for CASSLKGGGTYEQYF.

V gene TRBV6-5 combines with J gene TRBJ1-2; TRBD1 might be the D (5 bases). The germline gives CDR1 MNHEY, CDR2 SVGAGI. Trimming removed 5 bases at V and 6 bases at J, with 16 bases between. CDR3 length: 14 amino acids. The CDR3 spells CASSAQGLTDGYTF. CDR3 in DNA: TGTGCCAGCAGTGCCCAGGGCCTGACAGATGGCTACACCTTC.

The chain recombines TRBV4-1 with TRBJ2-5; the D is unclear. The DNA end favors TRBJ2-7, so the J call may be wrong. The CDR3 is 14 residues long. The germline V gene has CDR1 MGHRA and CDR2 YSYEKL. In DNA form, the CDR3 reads TGCGCCAGCAGCCAAGATAGGGCGGACTACGAGCAGTACTTC. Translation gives CASSQDRADYEQYF.

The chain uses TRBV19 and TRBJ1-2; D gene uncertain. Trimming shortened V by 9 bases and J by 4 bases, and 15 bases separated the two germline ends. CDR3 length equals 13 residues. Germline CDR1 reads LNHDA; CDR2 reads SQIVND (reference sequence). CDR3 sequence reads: CASLTPNSYGYTF. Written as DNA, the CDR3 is TGTGCCAGCTTAACACCGAACTCCTATGGCTACACCTTC.

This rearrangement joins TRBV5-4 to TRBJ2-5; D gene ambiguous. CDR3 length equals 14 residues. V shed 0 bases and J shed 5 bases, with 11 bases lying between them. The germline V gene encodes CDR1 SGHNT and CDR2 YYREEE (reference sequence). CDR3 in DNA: TGTGCCAGCAGCTTGGGAGGTAGGGCGGAGACCCAGTACTTC. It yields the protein CASSLGGRAETQYF.

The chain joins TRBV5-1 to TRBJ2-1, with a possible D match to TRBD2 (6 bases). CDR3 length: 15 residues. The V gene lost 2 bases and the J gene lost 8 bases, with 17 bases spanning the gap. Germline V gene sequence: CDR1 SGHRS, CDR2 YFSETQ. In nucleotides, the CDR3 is TGCGCCAGCAGCTTCCAGGACTATACCTTGGATGAGCAGTTCTTC. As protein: CASSFQDYTLDEQFF.

The CDR3 is CASSAGPHTDTQYF. In DNA, the CDR3 is TGTGCCAGCAGTGCTGGTCCACACACAGATACGCAGTATTTT. The chain has TRBV2 and TRBJ2-3; no definite D call. The CDR3 is 14 residues long. Germline CDR1 reads SNHLY; CDR2 reads FYNNEI. The V end was cut by 4 bases, the J end by 2 bases, with 10 bases between. Combining the CDR3 with reference TRBV2 and TRBJ2-3 gives the whole variable domain EPEVTQTPSHQVTQMGQEVILRCVPISNHLYFYWYRQILGQKVEFLVSFYNNEISEKSEIFDDQFSVERPDGSNFTLKIRSTKLEDSAMYFCASSAGPHTDTQYFGPGTRLTVL.

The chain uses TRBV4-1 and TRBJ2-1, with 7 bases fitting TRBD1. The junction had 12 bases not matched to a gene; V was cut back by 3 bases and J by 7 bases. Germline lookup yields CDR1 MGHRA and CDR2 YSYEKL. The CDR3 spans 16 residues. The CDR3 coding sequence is TGCGCCAGCAGCCAGGACAACAGGGGTGGGTGGAATGAGCAGTTCTTC. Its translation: CASSQDNRGGWNEQFF.

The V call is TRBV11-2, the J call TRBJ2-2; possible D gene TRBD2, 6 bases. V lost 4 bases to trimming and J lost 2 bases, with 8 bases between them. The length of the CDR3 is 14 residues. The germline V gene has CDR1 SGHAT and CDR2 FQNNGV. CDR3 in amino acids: CASSSGVNTGELFF. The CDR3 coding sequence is TGTGCCAGCAGCTCGGGAGTCAACACCGGGGAGCTGTTTTTT.

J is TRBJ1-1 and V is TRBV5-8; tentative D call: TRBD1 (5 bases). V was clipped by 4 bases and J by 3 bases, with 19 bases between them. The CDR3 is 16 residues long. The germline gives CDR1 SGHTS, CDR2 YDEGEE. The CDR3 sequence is CASSTLRGPTDTEAFF. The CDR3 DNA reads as TGTGCCAGCAGCACTCTACGGGGCCCGACGGACACTGAAGCTTTCTTT.

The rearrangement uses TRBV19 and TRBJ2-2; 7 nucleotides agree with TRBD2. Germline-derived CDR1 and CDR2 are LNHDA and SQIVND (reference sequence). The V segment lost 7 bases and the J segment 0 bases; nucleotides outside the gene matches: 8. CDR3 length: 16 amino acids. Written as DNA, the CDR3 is TGTGCCAGTATAATCGGCGGGAGTTCGAACACCGGGGAGCTGTTTTTT. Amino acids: CASIIGGSSNTGELFF.

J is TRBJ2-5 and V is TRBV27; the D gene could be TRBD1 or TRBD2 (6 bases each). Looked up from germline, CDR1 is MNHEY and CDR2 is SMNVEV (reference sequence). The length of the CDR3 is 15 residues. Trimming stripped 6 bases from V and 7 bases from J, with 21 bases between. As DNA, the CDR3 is TGTGCCAGCAGGACAAGATTTGGGGGGCAGGTGACCCAGTACTTC. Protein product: CASRTRFGGQVTQYF.

In DNA form, the CDR3 reads TGTGCTTTGACAGGGGCCTTGAGAGATACGCAGTATTTT. This translates into CALTGALRDTQYF. This chain links TRBV30 with TRBJ2-3; 8 bases match TRBD1. This CDR3 has 13 residues. Germline V gene data show CDR1 as GTSNPN and CDR2 as SVGIG (reference sequence).

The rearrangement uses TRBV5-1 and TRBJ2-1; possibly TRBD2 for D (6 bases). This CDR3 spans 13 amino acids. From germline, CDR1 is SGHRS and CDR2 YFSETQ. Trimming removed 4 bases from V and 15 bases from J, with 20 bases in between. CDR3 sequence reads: CASSERHRGLPFF. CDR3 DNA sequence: TGCGCCAGCAGCGAACGTCACCGGGGACTCCCGTTCTTC.

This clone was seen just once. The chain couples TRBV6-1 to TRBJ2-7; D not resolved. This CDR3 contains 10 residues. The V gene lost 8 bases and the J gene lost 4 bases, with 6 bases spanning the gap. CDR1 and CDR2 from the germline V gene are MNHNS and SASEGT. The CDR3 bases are TGTGCCAGCGCATCTTACGAGCAGTACTTC. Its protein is CASASYEQYF.